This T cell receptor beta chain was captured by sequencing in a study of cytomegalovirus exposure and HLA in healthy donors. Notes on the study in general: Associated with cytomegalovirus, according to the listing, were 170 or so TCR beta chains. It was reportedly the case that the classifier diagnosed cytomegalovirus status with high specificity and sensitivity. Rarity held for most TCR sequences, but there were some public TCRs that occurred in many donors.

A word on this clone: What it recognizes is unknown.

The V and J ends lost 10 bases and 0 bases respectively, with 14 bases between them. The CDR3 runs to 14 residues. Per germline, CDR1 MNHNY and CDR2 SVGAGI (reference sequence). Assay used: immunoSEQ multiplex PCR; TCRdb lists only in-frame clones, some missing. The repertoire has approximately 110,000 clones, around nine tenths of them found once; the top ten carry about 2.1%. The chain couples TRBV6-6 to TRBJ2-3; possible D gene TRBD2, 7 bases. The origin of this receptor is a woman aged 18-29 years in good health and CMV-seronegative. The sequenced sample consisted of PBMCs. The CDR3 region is CATNGGGSTDTQYF. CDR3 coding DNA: TGTGCCACCAATGGGGGGGGCAGCACAGATACGCAGTATTTT.